The rows below give T cell receptor beta chains drawn from one sample of a study of blood T cell repertoires in COVID-19. Profiling relied on immunoSEQ multiplex PCR, and the TCRdb table lists in-frame clones only, not all of them. The data hold around 290,000 clones, with about 89% observed a single time. Material for sequencing was PBMCs or T cells enriched from blood (not recorded which). The receptors originated from a woman aged 40-49 years who had recovered from COVID-19. The CDR3 runs from the conserved cysteine through the conserved F or W. A D gene is named only where the DNA matches it firmly. Not every row has a clone size; where given, it reads once, few, many or a size class.

cdr3_nt: TGTGCCAGCAGCCAAGATGCAGGGAACTATGGCTACACCTTC
cdr3_aa: CASSQDAGNYGYTF
d_call: -
v_call: TRBV4-2
clone_size: -
j_call: TRBJ1-2

cdr3_nt: TGCGCCAGCAGCTTGTCGTGGACTAGCGAGCAGTATTTT
cdr3_aa: CASSLSWTSEQYF
d_call: TRBD2
v_call: TRBV5-1
clone_size: -
j_call: TRBJ2-3

cdr3_nt: TGTGCCAGCAGCCAAGACGGACAGGGAGTTGGCTACACCTTC
cdr3_aa: CASSQDGQGVGYTF
d_call: TRBD1
v_call: TRBV3-1/TRBV3-2
clone_size: -
j_call: TRBJ1-2

cdr3_nt: TGTGCCAGCAGCTTACCGCGGACAGGGGCCCAAGAGCAGTACTTC
cdr3_aa: CASSLPRTGAQEQYF
d_call: TRBD1
v_call: TRBV7-2
clone_size: -
j_call: TRBJ2-7

cdr3_nt: TGTGCCAGCAGGAGATCCGGGACAGGGACCTATGGCTACACCTTC
cdr3_aa: CASRRSGTGTYGYTF
d_call: TRBD1
v_call: TRBV4-2
clone_size: -
j_call: TRBJ1-2

cdr3_nt: TGTGCCATCAGTGAGACTCTGGGACAGGGGGCTAGGGAGACCCAGTACTTC
cdr3_aa: CAISETLGQGARETQYF
d_call: TRBD1
v_call: TRBV10-3
clone_size: -
j_call: TRBJ2-5

cdr3_nt: TGCGCCAGCAGCTCCAGGGTTACAGATACGCAGTATTTT
cdr3_aa: CASSSRVTDTQYF
d_call: -
v_call: TRBV5-1
clone_size: -
j_call: TRBJ2-3

cdr3_nt: TGCGCCAGCAGCGGGAGGGCGGGAGAAGCTTTCTTT
cdr3_aa: CASSGRAGEAFF
d_call: -
v_call: TRBV10-1
clone_size: -
j_call: TRBJ1-1

cdr3_nt: TGTGCCAGCAGCTTAGACGGGCTGGGGAGGGAGACCCAGTACTTC
cdr3_aa: CASSLDGLGRETQYF
d_call: -
v_call: TRBV7-2
clone_size: once
j_call: TRBJ2-5

cdr3_nt: TGTGCCAGCAGCTTGTTGGCGGGAGAAGAGACCCAGTACTTC
cdr3_aa: CASSLLAGEETQYF
d_call: TRBD2
v_call: TRBV5-8
clone_size: -
j_call: TRBJ2-5

cdr3_nt: TGTGCCAGCAGCTTCGTAAGGGGGGAAAAACTGTTTTTT
cdr3_aa: CASSFVRGEKLFF
d_call: -
v_call: TRBV14
clone_size: -
j_call: TRBJ1-4

cdr3_nt: TGCGCCAGCAGCTCCACCAGAAACACTGAAGCTTTCTTT
cdr3_aa: CASSSTRNTEAFF
d_call: -
v_call: TRBV5-1
clone_size: -
j_call: TRBJ1-1

cdr3_nt: TGTGCCAGCAGCCAAGACAGGGTTGGCGGGCAGTACTTC
cdr3_aa: CASSQDRVGGQYF
d_call: TRBD1
v_call: TRBV27
clone_size: -
j_call: TRBJ2-7

cdr3_nt: TGTGCCAGCAGTGCTGGACTAGCGGGAGGGATTATGGAGACCCAGTACTTC
cdr3_aa: CASSAGLAGGIMETQYF
d_call: TRBD2
v_call: TRBV2
clone_size: -
j_call: TRBJ2-5

cdr3_nt: TGTGCCAGCAGCCTGACTAGCGGAAGATACAATGAGCAGTTCTTC
cdr3_aa: CASSLTSGRYNEQFF
d_call: TRBD2
v_call: TRBV7-3
clone_size: -
j_call: TRBJ2-1

cdr3_nt: TGTGCCAGCAGCTGGGAGGGGCAGGGTAGAGCCCATGAGCAGTTCTTC
cdr3_aa: CASSWEGQGRAHEQFF
d_call: TRBD2
v_call: TRBV11-2
clone_size: -
j_call: TRBJ2-1

cdr3_nt: TGTGCCAGCAGTTACTCGGGGAGGGACGAAAAACTGTTTTTT
cdr3_aa: CASSYSGRDEKLFF
d_call: -
v_call: TRBV6-5
clone_size: -
j_call: TRBJ1-4

cdr3_nt: TGTGCCAGCAGCAAGGGCAGGGATAACACTGAAGCTTTCTTT
cdr3_aa: CASSKGRDNTEAFF
d_call: -
v_call: TRBV5-4
clone_size: -
j_call: TRBJ1-1

cdr3_nt: TGTGCCTGGGCAGACTCTGGAAACACCATATATTTT
cdr3_aa: CAWADSGNTIYF
d_call: -
v_call: TRBV30
clone_size: -
j_call: TRBJ1-3

cdr3_nt: TGTGCCTGGATTACAGGGAGGGGCGGCTACACCTTC
cdr3_aa: CAWITGRGGYTF
d_call: -
v_call: TRBV30
clone_size: -
j_call: TRBJ1-2

cdr3_nt: TGTGCCAGCAGGACCTCGGACAGGGCCAACACTGAAGCTTTCTTT
cdr3_aa: CASRTSDRANTEAFF
d_call: TRBD1
v_call: TRBV2
clone_size: -
j_call: TRBJ1-1

cdr3_nt: TGCGCCAGCAGCTTGGTGTACTTAAGCTCCTACAATGAGCAGTTCTTC
cdr3_aa: CASSLVYLSSYNEQFF
d_call: -
v_call: TRBV5-1
clone_size: -
j_call: TRBJ2-1

cdr3_nt: TGTGCCAGCAGCTTATCTCGTTTGGAGACCCAGTACTTC
cdr3_aa: CASSLSRLETQYF
d_call: -
v_call: TRBV7-9
clone_size: -
j_call: TRBJ2-5

cdr3_nt: TGTGCCTGGAGTAGGCTAGCGGCGAATGAGCAGTTCTTC
cdr3_aa: CAWSRLAANEQFF
d_call: TRBD2
v_call: TRBV30
clone_size: -
j_call: TRBJ2-1

cdr3_nt: TGTGCCAGTAGTATAGGCTTGGGAGCGGGAGGACGGGAGACCCAGTACTTC
cdr3_aa: CASSIGLGAGGRETQYF
d_call: TRBD2
v_call: TRBV19
clone_size: -
j_call: TRBJ2-5

cdr3_nt: TGTGCCAGCAGCCTGGACAGAAAAAACACTGAAGCTTTCTTT
cdr3_aa: CASSLDRKNTEAFF
d_call: -
v_call: TRBV2
clone_size: -
j_call: TRBJ1-1

cdr3_nt: TGTGCCAGCAGCTTCGCAGATACGCAGTATTTT
cdr3_aa: CASSFADTQYF
d_call: -
v_call: TRBV7-9
clone_size: -
j_call: TRBJ2-3